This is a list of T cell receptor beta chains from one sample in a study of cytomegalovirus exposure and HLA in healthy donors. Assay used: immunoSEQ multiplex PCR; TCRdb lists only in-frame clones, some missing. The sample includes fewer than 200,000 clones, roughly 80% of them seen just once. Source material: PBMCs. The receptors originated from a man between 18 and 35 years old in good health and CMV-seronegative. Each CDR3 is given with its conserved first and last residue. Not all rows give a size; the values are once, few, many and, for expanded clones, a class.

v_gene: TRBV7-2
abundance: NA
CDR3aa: CASSLAPREETQYF

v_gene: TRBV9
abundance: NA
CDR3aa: CASSAGLANYEQYF

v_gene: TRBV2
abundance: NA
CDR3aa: CASLGETGGETQYF

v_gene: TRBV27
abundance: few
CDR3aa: CASRTREADTQYF

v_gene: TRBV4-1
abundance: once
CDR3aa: CASSRLLAGGADTQYF

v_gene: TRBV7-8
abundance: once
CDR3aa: CASSLGRAGTEAFF

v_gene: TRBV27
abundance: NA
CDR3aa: CASSFHGTGGNIQYF

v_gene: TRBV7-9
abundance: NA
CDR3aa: CASNYISGDTEAFF

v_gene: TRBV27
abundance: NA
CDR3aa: CASSFNGQINTGELFF

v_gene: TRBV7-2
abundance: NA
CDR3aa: CASSLSVGRGWNEQFF

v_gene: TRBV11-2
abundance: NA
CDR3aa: CASSPLGRSRGAAYEQYF

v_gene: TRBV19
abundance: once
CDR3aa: CASSMDRGSGANVLTF

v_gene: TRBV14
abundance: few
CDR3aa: CASSPGQTYGYTF

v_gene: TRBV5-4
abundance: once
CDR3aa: CASTGGSTGELFF

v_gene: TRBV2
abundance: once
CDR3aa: CASSARGQETQYF

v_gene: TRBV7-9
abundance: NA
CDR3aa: CASSPGKPRHSTDTQYF

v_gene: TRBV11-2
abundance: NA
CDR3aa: CASSPSVGGSYEQYF

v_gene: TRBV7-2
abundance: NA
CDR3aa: CASSFGVGEGYEQYF

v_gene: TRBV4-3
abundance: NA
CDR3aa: CASSPGQGATGELFF

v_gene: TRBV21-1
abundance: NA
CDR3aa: CAIPGDEAFF

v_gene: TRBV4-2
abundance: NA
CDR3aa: CASSQEVAGGNTIYF

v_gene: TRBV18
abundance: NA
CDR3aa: CASSPGPRGTEAFF

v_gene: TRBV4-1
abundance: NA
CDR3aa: CASSALGLGGSEQYF

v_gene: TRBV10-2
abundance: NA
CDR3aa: CASRERQSFFYEQYF

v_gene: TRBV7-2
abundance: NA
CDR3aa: CASSLLAGAQGEQFF

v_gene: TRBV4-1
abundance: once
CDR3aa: CASSQSGGEGYTF

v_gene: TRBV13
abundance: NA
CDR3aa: CASSSPFVEGADTQYF

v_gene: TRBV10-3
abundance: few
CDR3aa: CAIKADRDTEAFF

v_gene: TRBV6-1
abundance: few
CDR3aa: CASSPRSGVNTEAFF

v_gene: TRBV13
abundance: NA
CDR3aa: CASSKSGSWYEQYF

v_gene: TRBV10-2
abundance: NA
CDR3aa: CASSRDRNTEAFF

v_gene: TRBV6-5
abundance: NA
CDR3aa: CASSYLGTMNTGELFF

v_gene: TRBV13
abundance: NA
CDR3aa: CASSLKGTADYEQYF

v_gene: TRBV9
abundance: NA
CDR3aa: CASSPNPGELFF

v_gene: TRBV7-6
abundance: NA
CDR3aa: CASSLGQYQPQHF

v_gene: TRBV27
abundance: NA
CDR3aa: CASREQGASLDEAFF

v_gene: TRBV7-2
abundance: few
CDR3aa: CASSPQGQNYGYTF

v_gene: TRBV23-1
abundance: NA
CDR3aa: CASSQSAPGTANTEAFF

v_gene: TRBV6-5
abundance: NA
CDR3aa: CASSSGQGVLYEQYF

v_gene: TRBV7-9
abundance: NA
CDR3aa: CASSLGVAGAYGYTF

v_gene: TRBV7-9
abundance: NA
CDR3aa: CASSLSGGTNSPLHF

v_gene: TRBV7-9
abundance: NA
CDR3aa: CASSSWRQGHEAFF